These 29 T cell receptor beta chains were all obtained from the same sample, sequenced in a study of blood T cell repertoires in COVID-19. Method: immunoSEQ multiplex PCR; TCRdb's copy keeps in-frame clones and lacks some. The sample lists 80,000 to 90,000 clones; around 87% were seen once. Sequenced input: peripheral blood. These receptors originate from a man in his forties with acute or convalescent COVID-19.

This rearrangement joins TRBV2 to TRBJ2-1; 7 bases align to TRBD2. Germline V lookup: CDR1 SNHLY, CDR2 FYNNEI. The V segment lost 7 bases and the J segment 3 bases; nucleotides outside the gene matches: 3. The CDR3 is 13 residues long. The CDR3 DNA is TGTGCCAGCAACAGCGGGATCTACAATGAGCAGTTCTTC. This translates into CASNSGIYNEQFF.

This CDR3 is CAWSVGQDTEAFF. Written as DNA, the CDR3 is TGTGCCTGGAGTGTTGGTCAGGACACTGAAGCTTTCTTT. The chain links TRBV30 to TRBJ1-1; D call uncertain. The CDR3 runs to 13 residues. Germline V gene data show CDR1 as GTSNPN and CDR2 as SVGIG (reference sequence). V was pared by 0 bases and J by 3 bases, with 8 bases between.

The table lists this clone with a count of one. The V gene is TRBV10-1, the J gene TRBJ2-7; TRBD2 matches at 8 bases. The J segment lost 4 bases and the V segment lost 5 bases, leaving 13 bases of the junction unmatched. Germline assignment: CDR1 WNHNN and CDR2 SYGVQD (reference sequence). The CDR3 loop spans 16 amino acids. The CDR3 DNA is TGCGCCAGCAGTCCCGCAAGCGGGAGTGCCCAGTACGAGCAGTACTTC. Protein: CASSPASGSAQYEQYF.

The chain links TRBV14 to TRBJ1-3, with TRBD1 matching over 7 bases. The CDR3 has 14 amino acids. V shed 6 bases and J 4 bases; nucleotides not matched to a gene: 6. In germline, CDR1 is SGHDN, CDR2 FVKESK. The CDR3 DNA follows: TGTGCCAGCAGGACAGGGAGTTTCGGAAACACCATATATTTT. This sequence encodes CASRTGSFGNTIYF.

The genes are TRBV5-6 and TRBJ1-1, with D tentatively TRBD1 (6 bases). The CDR3 spans 13 residues. V lost 3 bases and J 11 bases, leaving 17 bases between the germline ends. Germline V gene data show CDR1 as SGHDT and CDR2 as YYEEEE. Written as DNA, the CDR3 is TGTGCCAGCAGCTATACAGGGTTAGGAGCTGCTTTCTTT. Amino acid sequence: CASSYTGLGAAFF. The full variable domain, rest sourced from reference TRBV5-6 and TRBJ1-1, is DAGVTQSPTHLIKTRGQQVTLRCSPKSGHDTVSWYQQALGQGPQFIFQYYEEEERQRGNFPDRFSGHQFPNYSSELNVNALLLGDSALYLCASSYTGLGAAFFGQGTRLTVV.

The rearrangement links TRBV20-1 to TRBJ2-1; TRBD2 agrees at 7 bases. This CDR3 comprises 17 residues. J gave up 4 bases and V 3 bases, and 15 bases lay outside the gene matches. Germline CDR1 is DFQATT and CDR2 is SNEGSKA (reference sequence). CDR3 DNA sequence: TGCAGTGCTAGTCACGGCGGCTCACTAGCGTCATACAATGAGCAGTTCTTC. Amino acids: CSASHGGSLASYNEQFF.

Only one count was recorded for this clone. The rearrangement uses TRBV9 and TRBJ1-2; 7 positions agree with TRBD1. Trimming at V came to 3 bases and at J to 8 bases, leaving 13 bases not matched to a gene. The CDR3 sequence is 15 residues long. Germline assignment: CDR1 SGDLS and CDR2 YYNGEE. This CDR3 is CASSASPGGIGGYTF. Here the CDR3 DNA reads TGTGCCAGCAGCGCATCGCCAGGGGGAATAGGAGGCTACACCTTC. The full variable domain, rest sourced from reference TRBV9 and TRBJ1-2, is DSGVTQTPKHLITATGQRVTLRCSPRSGDLSVYWYQQSLDQGLQFLIQYYNGEERAKGNILERFSAQQFPDLHSELNLSSLELGDSALYFCASSASPGGIGGYTFGSGTRLTVV.

The rearrangement uses TRBV7-9 and TRBJ1-2, with 7 bases fitting TRBD1. CDR1 and CDR2 from the germline V gene are SEHNR and FQNEAQ (reference sequence). The V segment lost 2 bases and the J segment 3 bases; nucleotides outside the gene matches: 15. The CDR3 consists of 18 residues. The CDR3 sequence: CASSLLSAGQAGYYGYTF. DNA of the CDR3: TGTGCCAGCAGCTTACTATCGGCCGGACAGGCGGGATACTATGGCTACACCTTC. The full variable domain, in which reference TRBV7-9 and TRBJ1-2 provide the parts outside the CDR3, is DTGVSQNPRHKITKRGQNVTFRCDPISEHNRLYWYRQTLGQGPEFLTYFQNEAQLEKSRLLSDRFSAERPKGSFSTLEIQRTEQGDSAMYLCASSLLSAGQAGYYGYTFGSGTRLTVV.

This clone showed up just a few times. This chain uses TRBV5-4 with TRBJ1-2, with TRBD1 matching 9 bases. Germline trimming cut 6 bases from V and 6 bases from J; bases unmatched to any gene: 6. This CDR3 comprises 13 residues. The V gene's germline CDR1 is SGHNT and CDR2 YYREEE (reference sequence). CDR3 loop: CASTLGQGNGYTF. The CDR3 coding sequence is TGTGCCAGCACCCTGGGACAGGGTAATGGCTACACCTTC.

The chain carries TRBV6-5 and TRBJ1-1, with D possibly being TRBD1 (6 bases). V lost 7 bases, J lost 11 bases, and 20 bases lay in between. Germline V CDR1 and CDR2: MNHEY, SVGAGI. CDR3 length: 13 amino acids. The CDR3 DNA sequence: TGTGCCAGCAACGCAGTAAAAGGGGGAGGGGCTTTCTTT. Its translation is CASNAVKGGGAFF.

Here the CDR3 DNA reads TGTGCCAGCAGTTTAGGAGGGGTGCTGGGCGTGAACGAGCAGTACTTC. Translation gives CASSLGGVLGVNEQYF. The chain has TRBV27 and TRBJ2-7, with D tentatively TRBD2 (6 bases). Germline V gives CDR1 MNHEY, CDR2 SMNVEV (reference sequence). The CDR3 is 16 residues long. Between the trimmed V and J ends, which lost 2 bases and 5 bases, there was a span of 19 bases.

The chain recombines TRBV30 with TRBJ2-3; D is possibly TRBD1 (6 bases). Trimming shortened V by 7 bases and J by 4 bases, and 12 bases separated the two germline ends. The germline gives CDR1 GTSNPN, CDR2 SVGIG (reference sequence). The CDR3 is 12 residues long. CDR3 nucleotides: TGTGCCTTACAATCAGGGGCAGATACGCAGTATTTT. The encoded protein is CALQSGADTQYF.

CDR3: CASSQGKFGTSRTDTQYF. For the CDR3, the DNA is TGTGCCAGCAGCCAGGGTAAATTCGGGACTAGCCGTACAGATACGCAGTATTTT. The J gene is TRBJ2-3, the V gene TRBV14, with TRBD2 identical over 9 bases. The germline V gene has CDR1 SGHDN and CDR2 FVKESK. This CDR3 has 18 residues. The V gene end was trimmed by 3 bases and the J gene end by 3 bases; junction bases not matched to a gene: 13.

The J gene is TRBJ1-1, the V gene TRBV7-2; maybe TRBD1 (5 bases). The ends were cut back, 6 bases at V and 6 bases at J, with 17 bases in the middle. The germline gives CDR1 SGHTA, CDR2 FQGNSA. This CDR3 is 14 amino acids long. In nucleotides, the CDR3 is TGTGCCAGCAGGCAACTCTCGGGGGGGTCTGAAGCTTTCTTT. Its translation is CASRQLSGGSEAFF.

Comment on this clone: An end of the junction does not agree with germline; a read error may underlie this. The chain combines TRBV6-5 with TRBJ1-4, with a possible D match to TRBD1 (6 bases). Germline V gives CDR1 MNHEY, CDR2 SVGAGI. The CDR3 runs 14 residues. The CDR3 region is CASSSEQGRGFQGF. The CDR3 nucleotides are TGTGCCAGCAGTTCTGAACAGGGTAGGGGCTTTCAAGGATTT.

The chain has TRBV30 and TRBJ1-6; D perhaps matches TRBD1 (6 bases). CDR3 length: 13 amino acids. Per germline, CDR1 GTSNPN and CDR2 SVGIG (reference sequence). V was clipped by 8 bases and J by 6 bases, with 14 bases between them. CDR3: CAGHRDTNSPLHF. The CDR3 DNA follows: TGTGCCGGACACCGGGACACTAATTCACCCCTCCACTTT.

The genes are TRBV4-1 and TRBJ1-2, with unresolved D. The CDR3 extends over 14 amino acids. V lost 0 bases to trimming and J lost 5 bases, with 10 bases between them. Germline lookup yields CDR1 MGHRA and CDR2 YSYEKL. DNA for the CDR3: TGCGCCAGCAGCCAAGATAACCAGGTTTATGGCTACACCTTC. Protein sequence: CASSQDNQVYGYTF.

This sequence joins TRBV6-5 and TRBJ2-7; no reliable D call. This CDR3 is built from 14 residues. Germline values: CDR1 MNHEY, CDR2 SVGAGI. The ends were cut back, 6 bases at V and 3 bases at J, with 15 bases in the middle. The CDR3: CASSSNTEIYEQYF. CDR3 coding DNA: TGTGCCAGCAGCTCGAACACAGAAATCTACGAGCAGTACTTC.

V is TRBV6-5 and J is TRBJ1-5, with D perhaps matching TRBD1 (5 bases). Between the trimmed V and J ends, which lost 6 bases and 4 bases, there was a span of 10 bases. CDR1 is MNHEY and CDR2 is SVGAGI in the germline V gene. The CDR3 has 13 amino acids. The CDR3: CASSLNRNQPQHF. CDR3 in DNA: TGTGCCAGCAGCTTAAACAGGAATCAGCCCCAGCATTTT.

This clone was observed many times. This chain joins TRBV11-2 and TRBJ1-4; 11 nucleotides match TRBD1. The germline gives CDR1 SGHAT, CDR2 FQNNGV. This CDR3 has 17 amino acids. J gave up 0 bases and V 5 bases, and 5 bases lay outside the gene matches. Written as DNA, the CDR3 is TGTGCCAGCAGCCGAGGGACAGGGGGTTCAACTAATGAAAAACTGTTTTTT. This gives the protein CASSRGTGGSTNEKLFF. Based on the CDR3 plus reference TRBV11-2 and TRBJ1-4, the full variable domain is EAGVAQSPRYKIIEKRQSVAFWCNPISGHATLYWYQQILGQGPKLLIQFQNNGVVDDSQLPKDRFSAERLKGVDSTLKIQPAKLEDSAVYLCASSRGTGGSTNEKLFFGSGTQLSVL.

In its sample, this clone was seen once. The chain is built from TRBV27 and TRBJ2-5; 8 positions match TRBD2. Germline V gene data show CDR1 as MNHEY and CDR2 as SMNVEV (reference sequence). CDR3 length equals 20 residues. After removal of 5 bases from V and 5 bases from J, the junction contained 25 bases not matched to a gene. CDR3 bases: TGTGCCAGCAGTACCCGTCAAATCCCCACCGGGGGGGGCCCCCAGGAGACCCAGTACTTC. Protein: CASSTRQIPTGGGPQETQYF.

This chain uses TRBV3-1 (or the pseudogene TRBV3-2) with TRBJ1-4, with D possibly being TRBD1 (5 bases). This CDR3 contains 15 residues. CDR1 LGHDT and CDR2 YNNKEL come from the germline V gene (reference sequence). The V gene lost 0 bases and the J gene lost 7 bases, with 12 bases spanning the gap. The CDR3 region has the DNA TGTGCCAGCAGCCAAGAGATCCACAGGTCTGAAAAACTGTTTTTT. Residues: CASSQEIHRSEKLFF.

This clone was picked up a small number of times. This chain uses TRBV5-1 with TRBJ2-3; 7 bases are shared with TRBD2. The V and J ends lost 1 base and 5 bases, in that order; junction bases with no gene match: 4. This CDR3 has 14 amino acids. Germline CDR1 and CDR2: SGHRS and YFSETQ. Here the CDR3 reads CASSLSGDGDTQYF. DNA for the CDR3: TGCGCCAGCAGCTTGAGCGGGGACGGAGATACGCAGTATTTT.

The chain recombines TRBV19 with TRBJ1-3, with 8 positions matching TRBD1. The CDR3 has 18 residues. Germline V gene sequence: CDR1 LNHDA, CDR2 SQIVND (reference sequence). V trimming: 3 bases; J trimming: 0 bases; junction bases outside the gene matches: 10. CDR3 amino acids: CASSIDGTGLSSGNTIYF. The CDR3 DNA sequence: TGTGCCAGTAGTATTGACGGGACAGGACTTTCCTCTGGAAACACCATATATTTT.

This chain uses TRBV4-3 with TRBJ2-3; D is possibly TRBD2 (5 bases). The CDR3 contains 15 residues. The germline V gene encodes CDR1 LGHNA and CDR2 YSLEER. Trimming took 1 base from V and 4 from J, leaving 12 bases between them. The CDR3 reads CASSQGTLAADTQYF. CDR3 coding DNA: TGCGCCAGCAGCCAAGGGACTCTCGCGGCAGATACGCAGTATTTT.

V and J are TRBV25-1 and TRBJ1-2; 9 bases align to TRBD1. This CDR3 is built from 12 residues. V lost 6 bases and J lost 7; bases outside the gene matches: 3. Per germline, CDR1 MGHDK and CDR2 SYGVNS. The CDR3 nucleotides are TGTGCCAGCAGGAGACAGGGGGGTGGCTACACCTTC. Its translation is CASRRQGGGYTF.

This chain uses TRBV6-6 with TRBJ2-7; TRBD2 matches 7 bases. CDR1 is MNHNY, CDR2 SVGAGI, per germline (reference sequence). V was pared by 4 bases and J by 4 bases, with 4 bases of the junction left unmatched. The CDR3 covers 13 residues. DNA for the CDR3: TGTGCCAGCAGTTCTGGGAGGGATTACGAGCAGTACTTC. This translates into CASSSGRDYEQYF.

The chain recombines TRBV7-9 with TRBJ2-2; TRBD2 aligns across 11 bases. This CDR3 contains 17 residues. CDR1 is SEHNR and CDR2 is FQNEAQ in the germline V gene (reference sequence). Unmatched junction bases numbered 9, after V lost 4 bases and J lost 5 bases. CDR3 in amino acids: CASSSILAGEDTGELFF. DNA of the CDR3: TGTGCCAGCAGCTCAATACTAGCGGGAGAGGATACCGGGGAGCTGTTTTTT.

This chain connects TRBV15 to TRBJ1-4; D perhaps matches TRBD1 (5 bases). The CDR3 covers 15 residues. Germline CDR1 is LNHNV and CDR2 is YYDKDF (reference sequence). Between the trimmed V and J ends, which lost 0 bases and 8 bases, there was a span of 13 bases. CDR3 coding DNA: TGTGCCACCAGCAGAGAAATTGTGGGGGGGGAAAAACTGTTTTTT. Protein: CATSREIVGGEKLFF. Together with reference TRBV15 and TRBJ1-4, the CDR3 gives the full variable domain: DAMVIQNPRYQVTQFGKPVTLSCSQTLNHNVMYWYQQKSSQAPKLLFHYYDKDFNNEADTPDNFQSRRPNTSFCFLDIRSPGLGDTAMYLCATSREIVGGEKLFFGSGTQLSVL.